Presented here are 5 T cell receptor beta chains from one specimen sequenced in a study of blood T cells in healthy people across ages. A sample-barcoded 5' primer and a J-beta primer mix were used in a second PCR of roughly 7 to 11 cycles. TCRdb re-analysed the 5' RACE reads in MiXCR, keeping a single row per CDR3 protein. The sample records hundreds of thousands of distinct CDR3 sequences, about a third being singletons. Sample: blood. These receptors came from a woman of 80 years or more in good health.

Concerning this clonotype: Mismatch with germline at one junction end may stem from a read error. The DNA for the CDR3 is TGTGCCAGCAGCGTAGGGGACAGGGGGGTAAACACCGGGGAGCGGTTTTTT. It translates to CASSVGDRGVNTGERFF. The chain is built from TRBV9 and TRBJ2-2; 11 positions agree with TRBD1. Germline CDR1 and CDR2: SGDLS and YYNGEE. The CDR3 runs to 17 residues.

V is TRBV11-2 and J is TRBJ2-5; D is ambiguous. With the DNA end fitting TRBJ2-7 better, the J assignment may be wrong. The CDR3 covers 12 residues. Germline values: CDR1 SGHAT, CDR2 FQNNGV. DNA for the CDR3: TGTGCCAGCAGCTTAGATCTAAACGAGCAGTACTTC. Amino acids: CASSLDLNEQYF.

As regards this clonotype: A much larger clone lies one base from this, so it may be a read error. CDR3 in amino acids: CASSPRRSYQQYF. DNA of the CDR3: TGTGCCAGCTCTCCACGTAGGAGCTACCAGCAGTACTTC. V and J are TRBV27 and TRBJ2-7; D is undetermined. CDR3 length: 13 amino acids. Per the germline V gene, CDR1 is MNHEY and CDR2 is SMNVEV (reference sequence).

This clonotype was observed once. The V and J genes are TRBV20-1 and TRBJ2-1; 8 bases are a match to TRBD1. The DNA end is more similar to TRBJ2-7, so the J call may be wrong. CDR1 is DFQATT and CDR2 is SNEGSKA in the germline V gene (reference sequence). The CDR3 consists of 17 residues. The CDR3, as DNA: TGCAGTGCTAGAGAACCTAACAGGGGGTTATCCTACAATGAGCAGTACTTC. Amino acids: CSAREPNRGLSYNEQYF.

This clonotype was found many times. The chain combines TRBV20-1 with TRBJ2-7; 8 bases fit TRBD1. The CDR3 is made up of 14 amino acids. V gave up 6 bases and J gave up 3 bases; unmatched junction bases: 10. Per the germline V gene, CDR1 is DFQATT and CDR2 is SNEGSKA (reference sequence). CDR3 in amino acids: CSARWTGRVYEQYF. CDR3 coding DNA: TGCAGTGCAAGGTGGACAGGGAGAGTCTACGAGCAGTACTTC.